The clone carrying this T cell receptor (beta chain) has more than one count but fewer than ten. Source study methods: Across samples, TCR counts had a median of about 88,000 and ranged from roughly 23,224 to 750,000. One entry per CDR3 protein results from TCRdb running MiXCR on the 5' RACE reads. The V and J calls and clone size come from TCRdb's table, not from the authors' own analysis. The sample lists 65,000 to 95,000 distinct CDR3 sequences, 6.5% to 8.5% occurring once. The ends lost 2 bases at V and 5 bases at J; junction bases unmatched: 3. The CDR3 is 13 residues long. The germline V gene encodes CDR1 SGHNT and CDR2 YYREEE (reference sequence). Extraction yielded total RNA from whole blood (unfractionated). This entry belongs to a study of human T cells and chemical hapten exposure.

The V gene is TRBV5-4, the J gene TRBJ2-7, with 8 bases identical to TRBD2. The clonotype comes from a male donor in good health. The chain's CDR3 is CASSLGLADEQYF. CDR3 nucleotides: TGTGCCAGCAGCTTAGGACTAGCAGACGAGCAGTACTTC.